This is a list of T cell receptor beta chains from one sample in a study of cytomegalovirus exposure and HLA in healthy donors. Profiled with immunoSEQ multiplex PCR; TCRdb holds only in-frame clones, not every one. The repertoire consists of approximately 220,000 clones, with around four fifths occurring once and the leading ten covering over 13%. Sequenced: PBMCs. All receptors derive from a woman aged 25-40 years in good health and CMV-seropositive. The CDR3 runs from the conserved cysteine through the conserved F or W. The D gene is left open where the match is weak. Expanded clones get a size class; other rows say once, few or many, or leave the size out.

. TRBJ2-1 TRBV6-4 TRBD2 CAIPRREEDEQFF TGTGCCATCCCAAGGCGGGAGGAAGATGAGCAGTTCTTC
. TRBJ1-1 TRBV11-3 . CASSLVGGATEAFF TGTGCCAGCAGCTTAGTTGGGGGGGCCACTGAAGCTTTCTTT
. TRBJ2-7 TRBV27 TRBD2 CASSLGLADYEQYF TGTGCCAGCAGTTTAGGACTAGCGGACTACGAGCAGTACTTC
. TRBJ2-1 TRBV30 . CACSQDLFYNEQFF TGTGCCTGTTCACAGGACCTCTTCTACAATGAGCAGTTCTTC
. TRBJ1-1 TRBV5-1 TRBD1 CASRTGGLNTEAFF TGCGCCAGCAGGACAGGGGGATTGAACACTGAAGCTTTCTTT
. TRBJ2-6 TRBV9 . CASSPPNPLWESGANVLTF TGTGCCAGCAGCCCACCAAATCCTCTGTGGGAGTCTGGGGCCAACGTCCTGACTTTC
. TRBJ2-1 TRBV10-3 TRBD2 CAISEPSGRRVNEQFF TGTGCCATCAGTGAGCCTAGCGGGAGACGTGTCAATGAGCAGTTCTTC
. TRBJ1-3 TRBV5-5 . CASSRTPRTLSGNTIYF TGTGCCAGCAGCCGGACCCCTAGAACACTCTCCGGAAACACCATATATTTT
many TRBJ1-5 TRBV28 TRBD1 CASNSVGTGGWSNQPQHF TGTGCCAGCAATTCCGTCGGGACAGGGGGCTGGAGCAATCAGCCCCAGCATTTT
once TRBJ1-5 TRBV19 . CASSIGGVKPQHF TGTGCCAGTAGTATTGGAGGGGTCAAGCCCCAGCATTTT
. TRBJ2-7 TRBV4-3 . CASSQDLSTPYEQYF TGCGCCAGCAGCCAAGATCTATCGACCCCCTACGAGCAGTACTTC
once TRBJ2-1 TRBV4-1 TRBD2 CASSQDLSGRANEQFF TGCGCCAGCAGCCAAGACCTTAGCGGGAGGGCCAATGAGCAGTTCTTC
. TRBJ2-7 TRBV11-2 . CASSLPQGSSYEQYF TGTGCCAGCAGCTTACCGCAGGGGAGCTCCTACGAGCAGTACTTC
. TRBJ2-3 TRBV27 . CASSARDTQYF TGTGCCAGCAGTGCCAGGGATACGCAGTATTTT
. TRBJ2-2 TRBV28 . CASSRNTGELFF TGTGCCAGCAGCCGAAACACCGGGGAGCTGTTTTTT
once TRBJ2-5 TRBV15 TRBD1 CATEDRGLETQYF TGTGCCACGGAAGACAGGGGGCTAGAGACCCAGTACTTC
. TRBJ2-3 TRBV25-1 TRBD2 CASSTLAGATDTQYF TGTGCCAGCAGTACTTTAGCGGGAGCCACAGATACGCAGTATTTT
. TRBJ1-1 TRBV5-1 . CASRLAGTPLLNTEAFF TGCGCCAGCAGACTCGCCGGGACGCCGTTGTTGAACACTGAAGCTTTCTTT
few TRBJ1-5 TRBV2 . CASSRQTNQPQHF TGTGCCAGCAGTCGACAGACCAATCAGCCCCAGCATTTT
. TRBJ2-7 TRBV27 TRBD2 CASSFGLAGEQYF TGTGCCAGCAGTTTTGGACTAGCTGGTGAGCAGTACTTC
few TRBJ2-7 TRBV7-8 . CASSYEGEQYF TGTGCCAGCTCTTATGAGGGCGAGCAGTACTTC
. TRBJ1-1 TRBV18 . CASSEIRGYTEAFF TGTGCCAGCTCCGAAATCCGGGGTTACACTGAAGCTTTCTTT
. TRBJ2-1 TRBV15 . CATSRDGFLQFF TGTGCCACCAGCAGAGATGGGTTTTTGCAGTTCTTC
. TRBJ1-5 TRBV2 TRBD1 CATTGTGGQPQHF TGTGCCACAACCGGGACAGGGGGTCAGCCCCAGCATTTT
. TRBJ1-1 TRBV11-3 . CASGSASMNTEAFF TGTGCCAGCGGGTCTGCCAGTATGAACACTGAAGCTTTCTTT
. TRBJ1-2 TRBV6-1 . CASSEAGDYYGYTF TGTGCCAGCAGTGAAGCGGGGGACTACTATGGCTACACCTTC
. TRBJ2-7 TRBV15 . CATSREGRYEQYF TGTGCCACCAGCAGGGAGGGCCGCTACGAGCAGTACTTC
. TRBJ1-2 TRBV5-6 . CASSLGGSGGYTF TGTGCCAGCAGCTTGGGGGGCTCGGGTGGCTACACCTTC
. TRBJ2-7 TRBV6-5 TRBD1 CASSVGQEVHEQYF TGTGCCAGCAGTGTGGGACAGGAAGTCCACGAGCAGTACTTC
. TRBJ2-5 TRBV5-1 . CASSLSGIQETQYF TGCGCCAGCAGCTTGTCAGGGATCCAAGAGACCCAGTACTTC
. TRBJ1-5 TRBV30 TRBD1 CAWSTGQGRNQPQHF TGTGCCTGGAGTACAGGACAGGGGCGAAATCAGCCCCAGCATTTT
. TRBJ1-2 TRBV9 TRBD1 CASSVSGTGGLGYGYTF TGTGCCAGCAGCGTATCCGGGACAGGGGGTTTGGGCTATGGCTACACCTTC
few TRBJ2-2 TRBV15 . CATSTLHGDTGELFF TGTGCCACCAGCACCCTCCATGGTGATACCGGGGAGCTGTTTTTT
. TRBJ1-5 TRBV28 TRBD1 CASSYRGSNQPQHF TGTGCCAGCAGTTACAGGGGTAGCAATCAGCCCCAGCATTTT
. TRBJ2-3 TRBV9 TRBD1 CASSVADRAADTQYF TGTGCCAGCAGCGTAGCGGACAGGGCGGCAGATACGCAGTATTTT
. TRBJ2-1 TRBV30 . CAWSATVGEQFF TGTGCCTGGAGTGCGACTGTGGGCGAGCAGTTCTTC
. TRBJ2-7 TRBV27 . CASSTGDSGEQYF TGTGCCAGCAGCACAGGGGACTCGGGCGAGCAGTACTTC
. TRBJ2-7 TRBV11-2 . CASSLKVSREPPYEQYF TGTGCCAGCAGCTTAAAGGTATCCAGGGAACCCCCCTACGAGCAGTACTTC
. TRBJ1-5 TRBV19 . CASSTGDGYQPQHF TGTGCCAGTAGTACAGGGGACGGGTATCAGCCCCAGCATTTT
. TRBJ1-1 TRBV7-2 . CASSRVNTEAFF TGTGCCAGCAGTAGAGTGAACACTGAAGCTTTCTTT
. TRBJ2-1 TRBV12-5 TRBD2 CASGLALAGGPYPYNEQFF TGTGCTAGTGGTTTGGCACTAGCGGGAGGACCCTACCCCTACAATGAGCAGTTCTTC
once TRBJ2-5 TRBV5-1 TRBD2 CASSPGLRKETQYF TGCGCCAGCAGCCCGGGACTACGGAAAGAGACCCAGTACTTC
once TRBJ1-2 TRBV4-3 TRBD1 CASSQSWDRRYGYTF TGCGCCAGCAGTCAATCATGGGACAGAAGGTATGGCTACACCTTC
. TRBJ2-2 TRBV11-3 TRBD2 CASTAGGNAGELFF TGTGCCAGCACCGCGGGGGGTAATGCCGGGGAGCTGTTTTTT
. TRBJ2-7 TRBV15 TRBD1 CATSRIQGGSYEQYF TGTGCCACCAGCAGAATACAGGGGGGTTCCTACGAGCAGTACTTC
. TRBJ2-5 TRBV7-2 . CASRLSWDRGETQYF TGTGCCAGCAGACTAAGCTGGGACCGGGGAGAGACCCAGTACTTC
. TRBJ1-2 TRBV4-1 TRBD1 CASRRGTGDKNYGYTF TGCGCCAGCAGGAGAGGGACAGGAGACAAAAACTATGGCTACACCTTC
. TRBJ2-1 TRBV20-1 TRBD1 CSAEGANEQFF TGCAGTGCCGAGGGGGCAAATGAGCAGTTCTTC